The rows below give T cell receptor beta chains drawn from one sample of a study of breast tumors, draining lymph nodes, adjacent tissues. TCRdb reprocessed the multiplex PCR reads with MiXCR, giving one entry per CDR3 protein. This sample has some 100,000 distinct CDR3 sequences, with approximately 22% found just once. The sequencing input was axillary lymph node tissue. The receptors were gathered from a female donor with breast cancer. Some clones in this sample may be carry-over from other donors' samples. CDR3s include the opening cysteine and the closing phenylalanine or tryptophan. The D gene is left open where the match is weak. Size is omitted from some rows. Given values are once, few, many or a class for expanded clones.

J gene	clone size	V gene	D gene	CDR3 DNA	CDR3 protein
TRBJ2-7	many	TRBV2	-	TGTGCCAGCAGTGAAGCGGGGGCCTCCTACGAGCAGTACTTC	CASSEAGASYEQYF
TRBJ1-2	many	TRBV24-1	-	TGTGCCACCAGTGATTTGGCAGTTAACTATGGCTACACCTTC	CATSDLAVNYGYTF
TRBJ2-1	-	TRBV28	TRBD1	TGTGCCAGCCAACAGGGGACGTACAATGAGCAGTTCTTC	CASQQGTYNEQFF
TRBJ1-4	few	TRBV7-6	TRBD1	TGTGCCAGCAGCTTAACACGACAGGGGGGGCTCTTTGAAAAACTGTTTTTT	CASSLTRQGGLFEKLFF
TRBJ2-3	many	TRBV4-2	TRBD2	TGTGCCAGCAGCCAAGGATCGGGGGGTGGCACAGATACGCAGTATTTT	CASSQGSGGGTDTQYF
TRBJ1-1	-	TRBV4-1	-	TGCGCCAGCAGCCAAGATCAACCGGGGTTGAACACTGAAGCTTTCTTT	CASSQDQPGLNTEAFF
TRBJ2-3	many	TRBV7-6	-	TGTGCCAGCACCCGGGGAGAAAGCACAGATACGCAGTATTTT	CASTRGESTDTQYF
TRBJ2-3	few	TRBV6-1	TRBD2	TGTGCCAGCAGTGTCCGAGGGACTAGCGCTTCAGATACGCAGTATTTT	CASSVRGTSASDTQYF
TRBJ2-1	many	TRBV12-3/TRBV12-4	TRBD2	TGTGCCAGCCGATATAGCGGGAGGGCCTACAATGAGCAGTTCTTC	CASRYSGRAYNEQFF
TRBJ2-2	many	TRBV12-3/TRBV12-4	TRBD1	TGTGCCAGCAGATCGAACGGACAGGGAGGCACCGGGGAGCTGTTTTTT	CASRSNGQGGTGELFF
TRBJ1-5	few	TRBV30	-	TGTGCCTGGAGTGAGGGGGTCAATAGCAATCAGCCCCAGCATTTT	CAWSEGVNSNQPQHF
TRBJ1-2	-	TRBV10-3	-	TGTGCCATCAATAACGACAGGAACTATGGCTACACCTTC	CAINNDRNYGYTF
TRBJ2-3	many	TRBV12-3/TRBV12-4	TRBD2	TGTGCCAGCAGTTTAGCGAGTAGCGGGAGTGCAGATACGCAGTATTTT	CASSLASSGSADTQYF
TRBJ1-2	few	TRBV30	-	TGTGCCTGGAAGGAATTGGGCAGGGCGAGGGGCTACACCTTC	CAWKELGRARGYTF
TRBJ2-2	many	TRBV7-8	TRBD1	TGTGCCAGCAGCGCCGAACCCGGGACAGCCAACACCGGGGAGCTGTTTTTT	CASSAEPGTANTGELFF
TRBJ1-4	many	TRBV20-1	-	TGCAGTGCTAGACCTCGCACAGGGCTGGGGACTAATGAAAAACTGTTTTTT	CSARPRTGLGTNEKLFF
TRBJ2-6	few	TRBV9	TRBD2	TGTGCCAGCAGCGTAGGGGGACTAGCGGCCTCTGGGGCCAACGTCCTGACTTTC	CASSVGGLAASGANVLTF
TRBJ2-5	many	TRBV7-7	-	TGTGCCAGCAGCTTAGGCACCTACGGGACCCAGTACTTC	CASSLGTYGTQYF
TRBJ1-3	many	TRBV30	-	TGTGCCTGGAGTAGGGCCGGAAACACCATATATTTT	CAWSRAGNTIYF
TRBJ2-5	many	TRBV19	-	TGTGCCAGTACCCTAACGTGGACTCGGGAAGAGACCCAGTACTTC	CASTLTWTREETQYF
TRBJ2-4	-	TRBV7-9	-	TGTGCCAGCCGGGACGGGAAAAACATTCAGTACTTC	CASRDGKNIQYF
TRBJ2-3	many	TRBV19	-	TGTGCCAGTAGTATCCTAGCGTCAGATACGCAGTATTTT	CASSILASDTQYF
TRBJ2-3	-	TRBV2	TRBD1	TGTGCCAATACCGGGACAGGGCGAGATACGCAGTATTTT	CANTGTGRDTQYF
TRBJ2-1	few	TRBV7-9	TRBD2	TGTGCCAGCAGCTTAGGCGGGAGTTGGTACAATGAGCAGTTCTTC	CASSLGGSWYNEQFF
TRBJ2-5	few	TRBV30	-	TGTGCCTGGAGTGGTCTTGGAGAAATTCAAGAGACCCAGTACTTC	CAWSGLGEIQETQYF
TRBJ2-1	-	TRBV30	-	TGTGCCTGGAGTCCAACGGCGGGCCCCTACAATGAGCAGTTCTTC	CAWSPTAGPYNEQFF
TRBJ2-3	many	TRBV19	-	TGTGCCAGTAGGGCCACGGTGGGGGGAGATACGCAGTATTTT	CASRATVGGDTQYF
TRBJ1-4	-	TRBV28	TRBD1	TGTGCCAGCAGTGCCTCCGGGACAGGGACCGAAAAACTGTTTTTT	CASSASGTGTEKLFF
TRBJ2-4	-	TRBV9	TRBD2	TGTGCCAGCAGCCCGGGAGGCGGCCTCCTAGCCAAAAACATTCAGTACTTC	CASSPGGGLLAKNIQYF
TRBJ1-5	-	TRBV2	-	TGTGCCAGCAGTGAGACAGGCAGCAATCAGCCCCAGCATTTT	CASSETGSNQPQHF
TRBJ2-1	many	TRBV9	TRBD2	TGTGCCAGCAGCGTAGATTATCGCGGGAGGGCCTACAATGAGCAGTTCTTC	CASSVDYRGRAYNEQFF
TRBJ1-5	few	TRBV12-3/TRBV12-4	-	TGTGCCAGCACCCAGGACCCGGGGCAGCCCCAGCATTTT	CASTQDPGQPQHF
TRBJ2-5	many	TRBV7-8	-	TGTGCCAGCAGCTTAGCGGTGGGGAGCCAAGAGACCCAGTACTTC	CASSLAVGSQETQYF
TRBJ1-2	many	TRBV11-2	TRBD1	TGTGCCAGCAGCTTACTGTTCACAGGGGGCTCCTATGGCTACACCTTC	CASSLLFTGGSYGYTF
TRBJ1-6	many	TRBV4-2	-	TGTGCCAGCAGCCAAGAAGCTGGGGGGGGCCATTCACCCCTCCACTTT	CASSQEAGGGHSPLHF
TRBJ1-3	-	TRBV30	-	TGTGCCTGGGGTAGACGTGGGTCCGACTCTGGAAACACCATACATTTT	CAWGRRGSDSGNTIHF
TRBJ2-3	many	TRBV4-2	-	TGTGCCAGCAGCCAAGTGGGTGGGAAGGGCACAGATACGCAGTATTTT	CASSQVGGKGTDTQYF
TRBJ2-2	many	TRBV11-1	TRBD2	TGTGCCAGCAGCTTCACTAGCGGGGGATCCGGGGAGCTGTTTTTT	CASSFTSGGSGELFF
TRBJ2-7	many	TRBV5-1	-	TGCGCCAGCAGCTCGGGACACTCGTACGAGCAGTACTTC	CASSSGHSYEQYF
TRBJ1-2	-	TRBV6-5	-	TGCGCCAGCACCGCAGGCCGTTTCTATGGCTACACCTTC	CASTAGRFYGYTF
TRBJ2-5	-	TRBV19	TRBD2	TGTGCCAGTAGTATAATGCCTAGCGGGGGGGGGGAGACCCAGTACTTC	CASSIMPSGGGETQYF